Presented here are 5 T cell receptor beta chains from one specimen sequenced in a study of monozygotic twins with inflammatory bowel disease. TCRdb reprocessed the 5' RACE reads and stores each CDR3 protein as one record, lacking DNA. Its listing shows some 170,000 distinct CDR3 sequences. Sequencing was carried out using blood. Receptor source: a human donor with ulcerative colitis or Crohn's disease, or a healthy co-twin of an affected twin (not recorded which).

The rearrangement uses TRBV3-1 and TRBJ1-3. Germline values: CDR1 LGHDT, CDR2 YNNKEL (reference sequence). The CDR3 runs to 12 residues. The CDR3 loop is CASSYPGNTIYF.

This chain connects TRBV20-1 to TRBJ2-3; TCRdb designates TRBD2, a call that cannot be tested without DNA. CDR3 length equals 19 residues. CDR1 and CDR2 (germline): DFQATT, SNEGSKA (reference sequence). This chain's CDR3 is CSVLPAGGKQVGSSDTQYF.

The chain uses TRBV12-3 or TRBV12-4 and TRBJ1-1; TCRdb indicates TRBD1, and absent DNA this call remains unverified. The CDR3 extends over 16 amino acids. The CDR3 protein is CASRARDRGMNTEAFF.

V gene TRBV9 combines with J gene TRBJ2-2; lacking DNA, the TRBD2 call made by TCRdb goes unchecked. Germline CDR1 SGDLS, CDR2 YYNGEE. CDR3 length: 15 residues. The CDR3 here is CASSVEGVNTGELFF.

The genes are TRBV12-3 or TRBV12-4 and TRBJ2-7. The CDR3 is 11 residues long. The chain's CDR3 is CASSYAWEQYF.